This section outlines one TCR beta chain sequence together with its context. Its antigen is not known. The data stem from a study of cytomegalovirus exposure and HLA in healthy donors. Study information: Previous work identified 95 million to 120 million unique TCR beta sequences from 150 million to 200 million T cells. Regarding the study as a whole: In a later analysis, specific HLA alleles were associated with approximately 17,000 TCR beta sequences at a 0.05 false discovery rate. Researchers reportedly found TCR beta sequences accurately predicted most subjects' HLA-A and HLA-B alleles.

Researchers ran the PCR with 60 Vbeta and 13 Jbeta primers. Produced via immunoSEQ multiplex PCR; TCRdb's table is partial and in-frame only. This table holds some 190,000 clones, roughly 75% found once. In germline, CDR1 is MGHDK, CDR2 SYGVNS. CDR3 length: 13 amino acids. Trimming shortened V by 5 bases and J by 4 bases, and 12 bases separated the two germline ends. The chain joins TRBV25-1 to TRBJ2-7, with a tentative D call TRBD2 (6 bases). The sample comprised PBMCs. This receptor was identified in a woman aged 30 to 39 in good health and CMV-seronegative. The CDR3 reads CASSLGGLYEQYF. CDR3 DNA: TGTGCCAGCAGTCTCGGGGGTCTATACGAGCAGTACTTC.